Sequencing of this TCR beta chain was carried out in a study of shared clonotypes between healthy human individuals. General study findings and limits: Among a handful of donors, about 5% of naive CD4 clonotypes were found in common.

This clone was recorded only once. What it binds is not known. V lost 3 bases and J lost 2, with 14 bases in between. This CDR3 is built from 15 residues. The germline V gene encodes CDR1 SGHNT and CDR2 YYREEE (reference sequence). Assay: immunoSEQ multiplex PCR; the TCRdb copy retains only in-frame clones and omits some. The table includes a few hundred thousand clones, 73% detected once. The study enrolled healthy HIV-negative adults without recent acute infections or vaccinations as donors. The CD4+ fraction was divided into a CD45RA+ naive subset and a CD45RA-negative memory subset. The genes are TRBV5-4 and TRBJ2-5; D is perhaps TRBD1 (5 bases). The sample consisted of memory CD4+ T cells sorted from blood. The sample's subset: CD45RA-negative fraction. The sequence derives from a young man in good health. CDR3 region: CASSSTQGSQETQYF. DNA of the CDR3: TGTGCCAGCAGCTCCACGCAGGGATCGCAAGAGACCCAGTACTTC.